The 27 T cell receptor beta chains reported below all come from one sample, sequenced in a study of blood T cells in healthy people across ages. A second 7 to 11 cycle PCR used barcoded and J-beta primers. TCRdb ran MiXCR on the 5' RACE reads and lists one entry per CDR3 protein. Among a few hundred thousand distinct CDR3 sequences listed, more than 45% were seen once. The sequenced sample consisted of blood. The receptors shown here come from a man in his sixties in good health.

The chain links TRBV3-1 to TRBJ2-4, with 10 nucleotides matching TRBD2. J lost 8 bases, V lost 0 bases, and 10 bases had no gene match. The CDR3 totals 17 residues. Germline V gives CDR1 LGHDT, CDR2 YNNKEL (reference sequence). CDR3 bases: TGTGCCAGCAGCCAAGAGCCCGGGACTAGCGTTTCCGACATTCAGTACTTC. Translated, it gives CASSQEPGTSVSDIQYF.

This clonotype was seen a handful of times. The CDR3 here is CSASSGTSGNNEQFF. CDR3 nucleotides: TGCAGTGCTAGCAGCGGGACTAGCGGTAACAATGAGCAGTTCTTC. The V and J genes are TRBV20-1 and TRBJ2-1; 11 bases are a match to TRBD2. V dropped 3 bases and J dropped 5; count of bases not matched to a gene: 6. Germline values: CDR1 DFQATT, CDR2 SNEGSKA (reference sequence). The CDR3 sequence is 15 residues long.

The gene calls are TRBV6-1 and TRBJ2-1; D may be TRBD2 (6 bases). The CDR3 loop spans 16 amino acids. V was clipped by 8 bases and J by 0 bases, with 17 bases between them. Per germline, CDR1 MNHNS and CDR2 SASEGT. The CDR3 protein is CASGGNPKSSYNEQFF. In DNA form, the CDR3 reads TGTGCCAGCGGAGGGAACCCCAAGAGCTCCTACAATGAGCAGTTCTTC.

This clonotype was recorded a few times. This sequence joins TRBV12-3 or TRBV12-4 and TRBJ2-4; 9 bases fit TRBD1. The J call is doubtful: the DNA matches TRBJ2-5 better. This CDR3 is built from 15 residues. DNA for the CDR3: TGTGCCAGCAGCCCAACAGGGGGCATGGGAGAGACCCAGTACTTC. This encodes CASSPTGGMGETQYF.

The rearrangement links TRBV29-1 to TRBJ2-5; 8 bases are a match to TRBD1. The germline V gene has CDR1 SQVTM and CDR2 ANQGSEA. The V gene end was trimmed by 6 bases and the J gene end by 7 bases; junction bases not matched to a gene: 4. This CDR3 region has 11 residues. The CDR3 is CSVGTGRTQYF. CDR3 coding DNA: TGCAGCGTCGGGACAGGACGGACCCAGTACTTC.

This rearrangement joins TRBV4-2 to TRBJ2-4; 9 bases line up with TRBD1. Trimming removed 0 bases from V and 9 bases from J; junction bases left unmatched: 9. Germline-derived CDR1 and CDR2 are LGHNA and YNFKEQ. The CDR3 extends over 16 amino acids. The CDR3 is CASSQDEDRGGRIQYF. DNA for the CDR3: TGTGCCAGCAGCCAAGATGAGGACAGGGGCGGACGCATTCAGTACTTC.

The chain links TRBV7-2 to TRBJ2-3; 10 nucleotides agree with TRBD2. Germline CDR1 reads SGHTA; CDR2 reads FQGNSA. The V and J ends lost 4 bases and 0 bases, in that order; junction bases with no gene match: 10. The CDR3 contains 18 residues. The CDR3 DNA reads as TGTGCCAGCAGCTCCCCCAGCGGGGGGGCTAAGAGCACAGATACGCAGTATTTT. Translated: CASSSPSGGAKSTDTQYF. Full variable domain (outside the CDR3, taken from reference TRBV7-2 and TRBJ2-3): GAGVSQSPSNKVTEKGKDVELRCDPISGHTALYWYRQSLGQGLEFLIYFQGNSAPDKSGLPSDRFSAERTGGSVSTLTIQRTQQEDSAVYLCASSSPSGGAKSTDTQYFGPGTRLTVL.

This chain joins TRBV18 and TRBJ2-7; the D gene is possibly TRBD1 (6 bases). The CDR3 consists of 14 residues. V dropped 8 bases and J dropped 0 bases, with 14 bases sitting between them. Germline V gene lookup returns CDR1 KGHSH and CDR2 LQKENI. CDR3 sequence (DNA): TGTGCCAGCAACAGGGAATCGAGCTCCTACGAGCAGTACTTC. Encoded protein: CASNRESSSYEQYF.

The chain joins TRBV4-1 to TRBJ2-5, with TRBD1 matching over 7 bases. Germline V gives CDR1 MGHRA, CDR2 YSYEKL. Losses at the gene ends were 0 bases for V and 5 bases for J; bases not matched to a gene: 9. The CDR3 is 16 residues long. The CDR3, as DNA: TGCGCCAGCAGCCAAGACGGGGAGACAGGGATCGAGACCCAGTACTTC. It translates to CASSQDGETGIETQYF.

This chain uses TRBV7-6 with TRBJ2-5; no clear D. Germline values: CDR1 SGHVS, CDR2 FNYEAQ. V lost 4 bases and J 5 bases, leaving 11 bases between the germline ends. This CDR3 has 13 residues. The CDR3 DNA is TGTGCCAGCAGCTCCACTAACGTGGAGACCCAGTACTTC. This sequence encodes CASSSTNVETQYF.

The rearrangement links TRBV6-5 to TRBJ1-6; D unresolved. V shed 10 bases and J shed 0 bases, with 7 bases lying between them. The CDR3 covers 13 residues. From germline, CDR1 is MNHEY and CDR2 SVGAGI. Here the CDR3 reads CATRSSYNSPLHF. CDR3 bases: TGTGCCACTCGAAGCTCCTATAATTCACCCCTCCACTTT.

This clonotype has a count of ten or more. The chain joins TRBV5-1 to TRBJ2-1; 9 positions agree with TRBD2. The V gene end was trimmed by 3 bases and the J gene end by 7 bases; junction bases not matched to a gene: 8. This CDR3 contains 15 residues. The germline V gene has CDR1 SGHRS and CDR2 YFSETQ. The CDR3: CASSSHGTSLNEQFF. Written as DNA, the CDR3 is TGCGCCAGCAGCTCTCACGGGACTAGCTTAAATGAGCAGTTCTTC. Full variable domain (outside the CDR3, taken from reference TRBV5-1 and TRBJ2-1): KAGVTQTPRYLIKTRGQQVTLSCSPISGHRSVSWYQQTPGQGLQFLFEYFSETQRNKGNFPGRFSGRQFSNSRSEMNVSTLELGDSALYLCASSSHGTSLNEQFFGPGTRLTVL.

The table lists this clonotype with a few counts. The chain joins TRBV12-5 to TRBJ2-1, with TRBD2 identical over 8 bases. J gave up 6 bases and V 0 bases, and 4 bases lay outside the gene matches. There are 15 residues in the CDR3. Germline-derived CDR1 and CDR2 are LGHNT and FRNRAP. CDR3 bases: TGTGCTAGTGGTTTGGTACGTGGGACTAGCAATGAGCAGTTCTTC. This gives the protein CASGLVRGTSNEQFF.

This clonotype was picked up a small number of times. The chain combines TRBV2 with TRBJ2-7; D perhaps matches TRBD2 (5 bases). Germline loops: CDR1 SNHLY, CDR2 FYNNEI. The length of the CDR3 is 13 residues. Trimming pared 4 bases from V and 4 bases from J, leaving 11 bases between. The CDR3 DNA follows: TGTGCCAGCAGTGTCCGGGGTCTGTACGAGCAGTACTTC. This encodes CASSVRGLYEQYF.

The chain uses TRBV12-3 or TRBV12-4 and TRBJ2-7; TRBD2 is a possible D gene (6 bases). The CDR3 covers 14 residues. Deletions cut 3 bases from V and 4 bases from J, with 13 bases between. CDR3 DNA sequence: TGTGCCAGCAGTTTGCGGGGAGGAGTATACGAGCAGTACTTC. Residues: CASSLRGGVYEQYF.

The V gene is TRBV2, the J gene TRBJ2-3; D might be TRBD2 (5 bases). Trimming left V 4 bases short and J 0 bases short, with 14 bases between. CDR1 is SNHLY and CDR2 is FYNNEI in the germline V gene. This CDR3 contains 16 residues. The CDR3 reads CASSARTQTSTDTQYF. CDR3 nucleotides: TGTGCCAGCAGTGCTCGGACTCAAACTAGCACAGATACGCAGTATTTT.

This clonotype was seen more than once but under ten times. The chain links TRBV7-9 to TRBJ1-2, with TRBD1 matching 7 bases. Trimming at V came to 9 bases and at J to 4 bases, leaving 5 bases not matched to a gene. The CDR3 consists of 12 residues. The V gene's germline CDR1 is SEHNR and CDR2 FQNEAQ (reference sequence). The CDR3 loop is CASDRAGYGYTF. Here the CDR3 DNA reads TGTGCCAGTGACAGGGCCGGCTATGGCTACACCTTC. Full variable domain (remainder filled in from reference TRBV7-9 and TRBJ1-2): DTGVSQNPRHKITKRGQNVTFRCDPISEHNRLYWYRQTLGQGPEFLTYFQNEAQLEKSRLLSDRFSAERPKGSFSTLEIQRTEQGDSAMYLCASDRAGYGYTFGSGTRLTVV.

CDR3 sequence (DNA): TGTGCCAGCAGCCAAGTAATTGAGTCCGACGAGCAGTACTTC. It translates to CASSQVIESDEQYF. The rearrangement joins TRBV3-1 to TRBJ2-5; no definite D call. Near its end, the DNA agrees better with TRBJ2-7, so the J call may be wrong. Germline CDR1 LGHDT, CDR2 YNNKEL (reference sequence). The CDR3 consists of 14 residues.

This clonotype was seen only a few times. This chain connects TRBV6-5 to TRBJ2-7; the match to TRBD2 covers 9 bases. The CDR3 sequence is 15 residues long. The germline V gene encodes CDR1 MNHEY and CDR2 SVGAGI. The V segment lost 8 bases and the J segment 3 bases; nucleotides outside the gene matches: 11. The CDR3 here is CASSVAGAPGYEQYF. CDR3 in DNA: TGTGCCAGCTCCGTAGCGGGAGCCCCAGGCTACGAGCAGTACTTC.

This clonotype has only one observation. This chain links TRBV7-9 with TRBJ2-7; TRBD1 matches 7 bases. Trimming removed 2 bases from V and 0 bases from J; junction bases left unmatched: 4. Germline CDR1 SEHNR, CDR2 FQNEAQ (reference sequence). The CDR3 loop spans 15 amino acids. The DNA of the CDR3 is TGTGCCAGCAGCTTACGACAGGGTTCCTCCTACGAGCAGTACTTC. Its protein product is CASSLRQGSSYEQYF.

This clonotype was recorded once. One end of the junction does not line up with germline, which may come from a read error. The genes are TRBV29-1 and TRBJ2-3; 7 nucleotides agree with TRBD2. Per germline, CDR1 SQVTM and CDR2 ANQGSEA. CDR3 length: 13 amino acids. The CDR3 bases are TGCAGCGCAGCGGGACGTAGCACAGATACGCAGTCTTTT. This codes for CSAAGRSTDTQSF.

The V call is TRBV10-3, the J call TRBJ1-6; 7 nucleotides line up with TRBD1. This CDR3 comprises 16 residues. Germline lookup yields CDR1 ENHRY and CDR2 SYGVKD. V dropped 4 bases and J dropped 7; count of bases not matched to a gene: 10. The CDR3 DNA follows: TGTGCCATCAGTGGACGACAGGGACGGGGAAATTCACCCCTCCACTTT. Protein product: CAISGRQGRGNSPLHF.

Turning to this clonotype: An end of the junction does not agree with germline; a read error may underlie this. The chain carries TRBV5-1 and TRBJ2-7; tentatively, D is TRBD2 (5 bases). From germline, CDR1 is SGHRS and CDR2 YFSETQ. CDR3 size: 14 residues. In DNA form, the CDR3 reads TGCGCCGGCAGCCCTGTCGGAGGCCTGGGGGAGCAGTACTTC. This translates into CAGSPVGGLGEQYF.

In this sample, this clonotype turned up a few times. The chain combines TRBV6-2 or TRBV6-3 with TRBJ2-7, with 7 bases that match TRBD1. The J call may be wrong; the DNA end is better matched by TRBJ2-5. Germline V lookup: CDR1 MNHEY, CDR2 SVGEGT. The CDR3 totals 17 residues. CDR3 DNA sequence: TGTGCCAGCACCCTTAGGGACCCCTGGGACAGCCAAGAGACCCAGTACTTC. It encodes CASTLRDPWDSQETQYF.

The gene calls are TRBV7-2 and TRBJ2-1, with D hard to call. The germline gives CDR1 SGHTA, CDR2 FQGNSA. The CDR3 runs 16 residues. V lost 2 bases, J lost 0 bases, and 11 bases lay in between. DNA of the CDR3: TGTGCCAGCAGCTTAACAGCCTTCGTCTCCTACAATGAGCAGTTCTTC. Translated, it gives CASSLTAFVSYNEQFF.

Written as DNA, the CDR3 is TGTGCCAGCAGCTCTACCGGGACTAGCGGAGAGACCCAGTACTTC. Protein product: CASSSTGTSGETQYF. The chain uses TRBV7-2 and TRBJ2-5; 11 nucleotides match TRBD2. The V and J ends lost 4 bases and 4 bases, in that order; junction bases with no gene match: 5. This CDR3 spans 15 amino acids. In germline, CDR1 is SGHTA, CDR2 FQGNSA.

J is TRBJ2-3 and V is TRBV12-3 or TRBV12-4, with a possible D match to TRBD1 (5 bases). The V end was cut by 4 bases, the J end by 3 bases, with 11 bases between. The CDR3 runs 14 residues. The CDR3 DNA follows: TGTGCCAGCAGTTCGCAGGGTCGAACAGATACGCAGTATTTT. This sequence encodes CASSSQGRTDTQYF.